This TCR beta chain stems from a study of cytomegalovirus exposure and HLA in healthy donors. Study results and caveats: Several top significant clusters appeared, in a later analysis, to be linked to common viral pathogens. According to reports, the classifier identified cytomegalovirus status with high specificity and sensitivity. Presence/absence analyses assumed roughly uniform sequencing depth across donors, which may not hold.

Each donor's status was that of a healthy bone marrow donor. About this clone: Its matching antigen is unknown.

The CDR3 totals 15 residues. CDR1 and CDR2 from the germline V gene are MNHNS and SASEGT. V shed 7 bases, J shed 6 bases, and the junction held 13 bases outside the gene matches. PCR primers comprised 60 Vbeta and 13 Jbeta primers. Clones were sequenced by immunoSEQ multiplex PCR, and TCRdb holds only the in-frame ones, with some missing. The top ten clones hold over 2% of a sample with around 150,000 clones, under 80% of them seen once. The TCR comes from a female donor in good health and CMV-seronegative. V gene TRBV6-1 combines with J gene TRBJ2-7, with 9 nucleotides matching TRBD2. The sample consisted of PBMCs. The CDR3 nucleotides are TGTGCCAGCACCATACTTAGCGGGAGAAGTTCCGAGCAGTACTTC. It codes for CASTILSGRSSEQYF.